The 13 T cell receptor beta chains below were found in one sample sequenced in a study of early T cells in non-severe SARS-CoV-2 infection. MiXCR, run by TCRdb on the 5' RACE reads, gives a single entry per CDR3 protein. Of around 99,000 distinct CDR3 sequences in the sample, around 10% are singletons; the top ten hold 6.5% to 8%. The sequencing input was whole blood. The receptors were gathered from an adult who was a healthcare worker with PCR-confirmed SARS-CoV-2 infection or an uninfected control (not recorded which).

The CDR3 region has the DNA TGTGCCAGCAGCTTCGTGACGGGAATCTCATACGAGCAGTACTTC. Translation: CASSFVTGISYEQYF. The V and J genes are TRBV7-2 and TRBJ2-7; possibly TRBD2 for D (5 bases). The V end lost 3 bases, the J end lost 4 bases, and 16 bases lay between the germline ends. CDR3 length equals 15 residues. The germline V gene has CDR1 SGHTA and CDR2 FQGNSA.

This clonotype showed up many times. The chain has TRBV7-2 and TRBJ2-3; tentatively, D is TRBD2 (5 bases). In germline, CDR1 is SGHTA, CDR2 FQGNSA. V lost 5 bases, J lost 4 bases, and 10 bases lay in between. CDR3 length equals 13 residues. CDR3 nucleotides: TGTGCCAGCAGCAATGCGGGTGCAGATACGCAGTATTTT. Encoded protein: CASSNAGADTQYF.

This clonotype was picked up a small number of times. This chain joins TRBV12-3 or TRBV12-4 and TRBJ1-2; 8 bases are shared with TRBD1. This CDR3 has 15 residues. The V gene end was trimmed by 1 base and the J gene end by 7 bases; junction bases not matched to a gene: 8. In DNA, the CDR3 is TGTGCCAGCAGTTTAGGTCCGGGACAGGCAAGTGGCTACACCTTC. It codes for CASSLGPGQASGYTF.

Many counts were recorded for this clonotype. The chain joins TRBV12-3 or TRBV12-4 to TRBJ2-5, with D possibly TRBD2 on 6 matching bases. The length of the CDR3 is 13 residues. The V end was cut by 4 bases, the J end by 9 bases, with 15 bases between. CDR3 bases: TGTGCCAGCAGTTCTGACCTGCCGGGGGCCCAGTACTTC. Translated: CASSSDLPGAQYF.

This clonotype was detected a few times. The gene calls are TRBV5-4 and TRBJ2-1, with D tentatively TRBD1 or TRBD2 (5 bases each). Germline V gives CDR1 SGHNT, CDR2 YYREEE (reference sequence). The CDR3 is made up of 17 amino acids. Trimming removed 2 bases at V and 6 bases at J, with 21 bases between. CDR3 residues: CASSLGLGTRGANEQFF. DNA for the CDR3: TGTGCCAGCAGCTTAGGTTTAGGGACGCGAGGAGCCAATGAGCAGTTCTTC.

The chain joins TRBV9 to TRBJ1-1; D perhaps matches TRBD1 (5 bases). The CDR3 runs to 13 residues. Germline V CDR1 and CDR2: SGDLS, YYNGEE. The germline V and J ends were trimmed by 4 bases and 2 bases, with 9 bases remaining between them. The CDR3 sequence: CASSPGHNTEAFF. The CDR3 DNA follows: TGTGCCAGCAGCCCCGGACACAACACTGAAGCTTTCTTT.

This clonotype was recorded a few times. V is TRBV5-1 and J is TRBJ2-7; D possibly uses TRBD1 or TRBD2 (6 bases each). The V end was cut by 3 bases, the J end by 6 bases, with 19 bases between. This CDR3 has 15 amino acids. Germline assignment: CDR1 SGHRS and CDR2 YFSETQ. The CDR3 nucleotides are TGCGCCAGCAGCTGGGCCGGGCCCGGGGGCGGCGAGCAGTACTTC. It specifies CASSWAGPGGGEQYF.

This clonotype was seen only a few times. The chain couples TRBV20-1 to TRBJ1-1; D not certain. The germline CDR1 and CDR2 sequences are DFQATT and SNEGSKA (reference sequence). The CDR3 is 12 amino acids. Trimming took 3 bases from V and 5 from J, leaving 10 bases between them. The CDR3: CSARPTGTEAFF. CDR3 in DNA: TGCAGTGCTAGGCCTACGGGGACTGAAGCTTTCTTT.

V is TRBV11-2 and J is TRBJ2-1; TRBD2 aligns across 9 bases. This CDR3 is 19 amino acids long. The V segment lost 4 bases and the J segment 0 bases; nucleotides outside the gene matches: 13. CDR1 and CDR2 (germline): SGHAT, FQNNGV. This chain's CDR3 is CASSSTSGTAQSSYNEQFF. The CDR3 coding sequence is TGTGCCAGCAGCTCGACTAGCGGCACAGCTCAGAGCTCCTACAATGAGCAGTTCTTC.

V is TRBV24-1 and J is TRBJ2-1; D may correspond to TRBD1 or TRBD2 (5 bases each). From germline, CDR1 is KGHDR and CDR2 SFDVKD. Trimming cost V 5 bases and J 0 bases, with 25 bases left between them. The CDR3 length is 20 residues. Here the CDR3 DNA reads TGTGCCACCAGTGCTGTGGTAGTCCGGGGACCTCCCCGCTCCTACAATGAGCAGTTCTTC. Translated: CATSAVVVRGPPRSYNEQFF.

DNA for the CDR3: TGTGCCAGCAGCGTAGCTCGCGGGAGCACAGATACGCAGTATTTT. Protein: CASSVARGSTDTQYF. J is TRBJ2-3 and V is TRBV9; a weak D match, TRBD2 (5 bases). This CDR3 is built from 15 residues. Trimming took off 0 bases at V and 0 bases at J, with 8 bases between the two ends. Per the germline V gene, CDR1 is SGDLS and CDR2 is YYNGEE.

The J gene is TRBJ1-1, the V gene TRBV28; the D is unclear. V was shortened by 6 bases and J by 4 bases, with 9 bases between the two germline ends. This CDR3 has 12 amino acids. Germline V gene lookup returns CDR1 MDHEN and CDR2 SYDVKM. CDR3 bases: TGTGCCAGCAGCCCCCTGGGCACTGAAGCTTTCTTT. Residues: CASSPLGTEAFF. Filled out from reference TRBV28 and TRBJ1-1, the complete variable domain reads DVKVTQSSRYLVKRTGEKVFLECVQDMDHENMFWYRQDPGLGLRLIYFSYDVKMKEKGDIPEGYSVSREKKERFSLILESASTNQTSMYLCASSPLGTEAFFGQGTRLTVV.

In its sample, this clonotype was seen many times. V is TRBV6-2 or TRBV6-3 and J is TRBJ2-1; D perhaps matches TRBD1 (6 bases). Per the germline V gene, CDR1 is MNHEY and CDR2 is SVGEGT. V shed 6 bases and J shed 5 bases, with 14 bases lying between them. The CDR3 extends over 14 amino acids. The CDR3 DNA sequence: TGTGCCAGCAGGGTGGGCAGGGGCAACAATGAGCAGTTCTTC. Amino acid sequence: CASRVGRGNNEQFF.